One and the same sample provided the 2 T cell receptor beta chains below, sequenced in a study of regulatory T cells in long-lasting Graves disease. This sample's time point: persistent/refractory GD, antithyroid drugs over 5 years with positive TRAb. With RNA extracted from PBMCs as input, the TCR library was made. Combining iRepertoire HTBI primers with Arm-PCR of CDR3 regions, the authors built TCR beta libraries. TCRdb ran MiXCR on the multiplex PCR reads and lists one entry per CDR3 protein. This table holds about 460,000 distinct CDR3 sequences, approximately 23% found once. This material consisted of peripheral blood mononuclear cells (PBMCs), taken when the disease was refractory, from a patient treated with antithyroid drugs. Every receptor here comes from a female donor with Graves disease.

At least ten counts were recorded for this clonotype. The chain uses TRBV27 and TRBJ1-6; 8 positions agree with TRBD1. The CDR3 has 14 residues. Germline V gene sequence: CDR1 MNHEY, CDR2 SMNVEV (reference sequence). The trim removed 6 bases at V and 7 bases at J, leaving 5 bases unmatched. DNA of the CDR3: TGTGCCAGCAGCCTAAGGGACAGGAATTCACCCCTCCACTTT. Protein sequence: CASSLRDRNSPLHF.

This clonotype was seen many times. The V call is TRBV19, the J call TRBJ2-7; no clear D gene. V was pared by 5 bases and J by 6 bases, with 8 bases between. This CDR3 comprises 11 residues. CDR1 and CDR2 (germline): LNHDA, SQIVND (reference sequence). The CDR3 here is CASSVGREQYF. DNA for the CDR3: TGTGCCAGTAGTGTCGGGCGCGAGCAGTACTTC.